This TCR beta chain came from a study of blood T cell repertoires in COVID-19. V lost 8 bases and J lost 3, with 10 bases in between. Germline V CDR1 and CDR2: MNHNY, SVGAGI (reference sequence). This CDR3 contains 12 residues. Original processing notes: By means of reference gene primer amplification, nucleated cell counts were estimated. TCRdb's copy holds only in-frame clones and misses some; the assay was immunoSEQ multiplex PCR. The D gene and trimming were derived from the DNA, and the V and J assignments and clone size from that table. The sample records 150,000 or so clones, about 85% being singletons.

Sequencing was carried out using peripheral blood. The genes are TRBV6-6 and TRBJ1-1; a weak D match, TRBD1 (5 bases). The origin of this receptor is a man aged 60-69 years with COVID-19, enrolled during active disease. CDR3 sequence (DNA): TGTGCCAGCGGTGGCAGGGACACTGAAGCTTTCTTT. Translated, it gives CASGGRDTEAFF.